This T cell receptor beta chain was sequenced for a study of Ad26.COV2.S vaccination and SARS-CoV-2 variants. Treatment reported: 15 to 20 received Ad26.COV2.S at low or high dose, single or two shots; about five received placebo; per-sample allocation not given. Sampling was done on day 63 after the first vaccine or placebo injection. Assay used: immunoSEQ multiplex PCR; TCRdb lists only in-frame clones, some missing. The table shows about 400,000 clones, with approximately 83% occurring only once. CDR1 and CDR2 from the germline V gene are LNHDA and SQIVND (reference sequence). The CDR3 extends over 13 amino acids. With 6 bases removed from V and 5 bases from J, the gap between germline ends came to 14 bases.

The J gene is TRBJ2-7, the V gene TRBV19; D remains ambiguous. This sequence originates from a person aged 18-60 years who received the Ad26.COV2.S COVID-19 vaccine or a placebo. This specimen was peripheral blood, taken in a trial of Ad26.COV2.S vaccine versus placebo. DNA of the CDR3: TGTGCCAGTAGCACAATGGGCAAGAACGAGCAGTACTTC. Protein product: CASSTMGKNEQYF.